This T cell receptor (beta chain) was sequenced in a study of CD4 T cells in relation to SARS-CoV-2 and coronaviruses. A note on this clone: Its antigen is as yet unknown.

Sequencing used immunoSEQ multiplex PCR; TCRdb keeps in-frame clones, though not all of them. The sample gives 41,000 or so clones, over 75% of which show up once; around 1.2% is in the top ten. CDR1 is LGHNA and CDR2 is YSLEER in the germline V gene. Trimming cost V 5 bases and J 4 bases; bases outside gene matches: 8. This CDR3 contains 15 residues. The sample was naive CD4+ T cells from PBMCs, cultured in vitro. Stated subset: naive CD4+ T cells isolated by negative enrichment. This chain links TRBV4-3 with TRBJ1-2, with 9 nucleotides matching TRBD1. The clonotype originates from an adult with COVID-19. Written as DNA, the CDR3 is TGCGCCAGCAGCGACGCCGGGACAGGGCCCTATGGCTACACCTTC. It encodes CASSDAGTGPYGYTF.